What follows are 18 T cell receptor beta chains derived from one specimen sequenced in a study of CD8+CD57+ T cells in acquired aplastic anemia. The template used for profiling TCR beta VDJ and CDR3 was genomic DNA. TCRdb itself ran the reads through MiXCR, one entry per CDR3 protein. The data contain around 190,000 distinct CDR3 sequences, around 60% of them singletons. Sequencing was performed on sorted CD4+, CD8+, or CD8+CD57+ T cells (not recorded which) from PBMCs. The receptors here all came from a human donor in good health.

The chain is built from TRBV29-1 and TRBJ2-7; D is unclear. CDR1 is SQVTM, CDR2 ANQGSEA, per germline. The CDR3 extends over 13 amino acids. The V and J ends lost 6 bases and 4 bases respectively, with 16 bases between them. In DNA form, the CDR3 reads TGCAGCGTCACGAACGGTGGAGCATACGAGCAGTACTTC. It is translated as CSVTNGGAYEQYF.

This chain uses TRBV9 with TRBJ1-1; no reliable D call. The CDR3 runs 13 residues. Germline V gene sequence: CDR1 SGDLS, CDR2 YYNGEE. Deletions cut 0 bases from V and 5 bases from J, with 8 bases between. In DNA form, the CDR3 reads TGTGCCAGCAGCGTAGAAGGCAGGACTGAAGCTTTCTTT. Its protein product is CASSVEGRTEAFF.

The V gene is TRBV7-9, the J gene TRBJ1-3; maybe TRBD1 (5 bases). Germline CDR1 is SEHNR and CDR2 is FQNEAQ (reference sequence). V lost 4 bases and J 0 bases, leaving 10 bases between the germline ends. CDR3 size: 15 residues. This CDR3 reads CASSSGPISGNTIYF. The CDR3 bases are TGTGCCAGCAGCTCGGGACCGATCTCTGGAAACACCATATATTTT.

This clonotype has just a few counts. The V and J genes are TRBV6-4 and TRBJ1-1, with 8 bases matching TRBD1. CDR3 length: 12 amino acids. Trimming removed 4 bases from V and 8 bases from J; junction bases left unmatched: 3. Per the germline V gene, CDR1 is MRHNA and CDR2 is SNTAGT. The CDR3 DNA sequence: TGTGCCAGCAGTGCAGGGGGCGCAGAAGCTTTCTTT. Amino acid sequence: CASSAGGAEAFF.

CDR3: CATSDGTSGVSEQFF. In nucleotides, the CDR3 is TGTGCCACCAGTGACGGGACTAGCGGAGTCAGCGAGCAGTTCTTC. The rearrangement links TRBV24-1 to TRBJ2-1, with 11 bases aligning to TRBD2. Trimming at V came to 4 bases and at J to 10 bases, leaving 8 bases not matched to a gene. CDR1 is KGHDR, CDR2 SFDVKD, per germline. The CDR3 spans 15 residues.

Many counts were recorded for this clonotype. The chain has TRBV19 and TRBJ2-1; maybe TRBD2 (6 bases). Looked up from germline, CDR1 is LNHDA and CDR2 is SQIVND (reference sequence). This CDR3 is built from 17 residues. Trimming took off 1 base at V and 2 bases at J, with 15 bases between the two ends. The CDR3 is CASSIGYGRETYNEQFF. CDR3 nucleotide sequence: TGTGCCAGTAGTATAGGGTATGGGCGGGAAACCTACAATGAGCAGTTCTTC.

The genes are TRBV7-2 and TRBJ1-2; D not resolved. The CDR3 length is 15 residues. With 5 bases removed from V and 2 bases from J, the gap between germline ends came to 15 bases. CDR1 and CDR2 from the germline V gene are SGHTA and FQGNSA. The CDR3 region has the DNA TGTGCCAGCAGCCTTACCGGACCGACAAACTATGGCTACACCTTC. This encodes CASSLTGPTNYGYTF.

Details on this clonotype: One end of the junction is discordant with germline, which a read error may explain. The chain carries TRBV20-1 and TRBJ2-7; 7 bases line up with TRBD2. The CDR3 sequence is 9 residues long. CDR1 and CDR2 (germline): DFQATT, SNEGSKA (reference sequence). CDR3 DNA sequence: TGCAGTGCCCCTGGGGGGGGGGGCTTC. Encoded protein: CSAPGGGGF.

The rearrangement uses TRBV12-3 or TRBV12-4 and TRBJ2-3, with 7 bases lining up with TRBD1. The CDR3 has 15 amino acids. Germline trimming cut 3 bases from V and 3 bases from J; bases unmatched to any gene: 6. The CDR3 region has the DNA TGTGCCAGCAGTTTGGCTACAGGGGTGACAGATACGCAGTATTTT. Amino acid sequence: CASSLATGVTDTQYF.

The chain employs TRBV4-3 and TRBJ1-3; 10 bases are shared with TRBD1. Germline CDR1 reads LGHNA; CDR2 reads YSLEER. Losses at the gene ends were 0 bases for V and 8 bases for J; bases not matched to a gene: 10. The length of the CDR3 is 17 residues. The CDR3 DNA sequence: TGCGCCAGCAGCCAAGATACGGAGCCCGGACAGGGGGACACCATATATTTT. It yields the protein CASSQDTEPGQGDTIYF.

This clonotype was recorded only once. This sequence joins TRBV7-6 and TRBJ1-1, with a tentative D call TRBD1 (5 bases). This CDR3 region has 12 residues. Per germline, CDR1 SGHVS and CDR2 FNYEAQ. V was shortened by 5 bases and J by 6 bases, with 10 bases between the two germline ends. As DNA, the CDR3 is TGTGCCAGCAGCAGGGACTTGCCTGAAGCTTTCTTT. Translated, it gives CASSRDLPEAFF. The whole variable domain, filled in from reference TRBV7-6 and TRBJ1-1, reads GAGVSQSPRYKVTKRGQDVALRCDPISGHVSLYWYRQALGQGPEFLTYFNYEAQQDKSGLPNDRFSAERPEGSISTLTIQRTEQRDSAMYRCASSRDLPEAFFGQGTRLTVV.

This clonotype was picked up a small number of times. The chain uses TRBV2 and TRBJ1-5, with TRBD1 identical over 8 bases. This CDR3 spans 13 amino acids. V dropped 6 bases and J dropped 2; count of bases not matched to a gene: 0. Per the germline V gene, CDR1 is SNHLY and CDR2 is FYNNEI. CDR3 protein: CASRTGGNQPQHF. Written as DNA, the CDR3 is TGTGCCAGCAGGACAGGGGGCAATCAGCCCCAGCATTTT.

A single count supports this clonotype. The chain couples TRBV20-1 to TRBJ2-1, with D uncertain. Germline CDR1 is DFQATT and CDR2 is SNEGSKA (reference sequence). Deletions cut 0 bases from V and 10 bases from J, with 4 bases between. There are 10 residues in the CDR3. CDR3 coding DNA: TGCAGTGCTAGAGATAGGGAGCAGTTCTTC. It codes for CSARDREQFF.

This sequence joins TRBV20-1 and TRBJ2-7, with 10 nucleotides matching TRBD2. Germline trimming cut 1 base from V and 2 bases from J; bases unmatched to any gene: 8. Germline V gene sequence: CDR1 DFQATT, CDR2 SNEGSKA (reference sequence). This CDR3 is built from 16 residues. The CDR3 protein is CSARGGPAGGPYEQYF. The CDR3 DNA reads as TGCAGTGCTAGAGGGGGGCCAGCGGGAGGGCCCTACGAGCAGTACTTC.

The genes are TRBV29-1 and TRBJ2-7; tentative D call: TRBD1 (5 bases). The CDR3 loop spans 14 amino acids. The germline V and J ends were trimmed by 6 bases and 7 bases, with 22 bases remaining between them. Germline values: CDR1 SQVTM, CDR2 ANQGSEA. CDR3 amino acids: CSVMGQAIPREQYF. The CDR3 nucleotides are TGCAGCGTCATGGGGCAAGCTATACCGAGAGAGCAGTACTTC.

This clonotype was observed at least ten times. The V and J genes are TRBV9 and TRBJ2-3; D ambiguous. Deletions cut 3 bases from V and 0 bases from J, with 8 bases between. The germline V gene encodes CDR1 SGDLS and CDR2 YYNGEE. The CDR3 loop spans 14 amino acids. Here the CDR3 reads CASSGGVSTDTQYF. DNA of the CDR3: TGTGCCAGCAGCGGGGGTGTTAGCACAGATACGCAGTATTTT.

This clonotype came up many times. The chain joins TRBV20-1 to TRBJ1-6; no firm D call. Trimming took 0 bases from V and 0 from J, leaving 9 bases between them. This CDR3 contains 16 residues. The germline CDR1 and CDR2 sequences are DFQATT and SNEGSKA (reference sequence). In DNA form, the CDR3 reads TGCAGTGCTAGAGATCTCGTTAGCTCCTATAATTCACCCCTCCACTTT. Translated, it gives CSARDLVSSYNSPLHF.

The CDR3 DNA reads TGTGCCACCAGTGAAGCAGACAGGGGTAATGAGCAGTTCTTC. Encoded protein: CATSEADRGNEQFF. This chain links TRBV24-1 with TRBJ2-1; 8 positions agree with TRBD1. V gave up 4 bases and J gave up 7 bases; unmatched junction bases: 5. CDR3 length equals 14 residues. Per germline, CDR1 KGHDR and CDR2 SFDVKD.